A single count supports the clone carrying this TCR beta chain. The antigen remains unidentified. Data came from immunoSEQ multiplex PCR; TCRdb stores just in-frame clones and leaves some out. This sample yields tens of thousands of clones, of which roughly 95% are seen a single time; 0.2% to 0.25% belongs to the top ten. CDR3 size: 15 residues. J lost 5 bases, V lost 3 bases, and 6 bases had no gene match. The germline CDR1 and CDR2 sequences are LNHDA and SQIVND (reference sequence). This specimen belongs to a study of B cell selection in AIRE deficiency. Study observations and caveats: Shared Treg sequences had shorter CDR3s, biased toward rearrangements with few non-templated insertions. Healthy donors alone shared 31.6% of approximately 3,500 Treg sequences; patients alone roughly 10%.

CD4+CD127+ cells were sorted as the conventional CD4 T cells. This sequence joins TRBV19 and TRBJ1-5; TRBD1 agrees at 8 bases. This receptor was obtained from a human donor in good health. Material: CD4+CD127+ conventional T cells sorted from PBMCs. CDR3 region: CASSIATGGHQPQHF. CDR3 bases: TGTGCCAGTAGTATCGCCACAGGGGGACATCAGCCCCAGCATTTT.